The 10 T cell receptor beta chains in this list originate from one sample, sequenced in a study of metastatic and nonmetastatic thyroid tumors. Using MiXCR, TCRdb reanalyzed the PCR reads. The data contain 25,000 to 35,000 clones, under 25% of them seen just once; the ten biggest clones take up roughly 15%. No treatment had been given to any patient before thyroid surgery. The specimen sequenced was blood. The origin of the receptors is a female donor with papillary thyroid cancer or a benign thyroid nodule (not recorded which). Some clones in this sample may be carry-over from other donors' samples.

The rearrangement uses TRBV7-2 and TRBJ2-7, with a weak D call TRBD2 (5 bases). Trimming took 5 bases from V and 0 from J, leaving 8 bases between them. The CDR3 has 13 residues. CDR1 is SGHTA, CDR2 FQGNSA, per germline. The CDR3 DNA reads as TGTGCCAGCAGCGAGGGTAACTCCTACGAGCAGTACTTC. This sequence encodes CASSEGNSYEQYF.

The V call is TRBV11-2, the J call TRBJ1-6; D unresolved. Deletions cut 1 base from V and 4 bases from J, with 2 bases between. Germline loops: CDR1 SGHAT, CDR2 FQNNGV. The CDR3 loop spans 13 amino acids. The CDR3 loop reads CASSLGYNSPLHF. The DNA of the CDR3 is TGTGCCAGCAGCTTAGGGTATAATTCACCCCTCCACTTT.

Only a few counts were recorded for this clone. The rearrangement links TRBV6-5 to TRBJ1-1, with D tentatively TRBD1 (5 bases). This CDR3 spans 13 amino acids. V was trimmed by 0 bases and J by 7 bases, leaving 9 bases between them. From germline, CDR1 is MNHEY and CDR2 SVGAGI. CDR3 sequence reads: CASSYSGGDEAFF. In DNA form, the CDR3 reads TGTGCCAGCAGTTACTCTGGAGGGGATGAAGCTTTCTTT.

In this sample, this clone turned up many times. This chain links TRBV7-8 with TRBJ2-6; D tentatively reads TRBD1 or TRBD2 (5 bases each). Germline lookup yields CDR1 SGHVS and CDR2 FQNEAQ. The CDR3 has 16 residues. The V gene lost 5 bases and the J gene lost 0 bases, with 11 bases spanning the gap. CDR3 residues: CASSQGRPSGANVLTF. CDR3 DNA: TGTGCCAGCAGCCAGGGACGCCCCTCTGGGGCCAACGTCCTGACTTTC.

This clone was seen repeatedly, ten times or more. V is TRBV12-3 or TRBV12-4 and J is TRBJ2-2; D uncertain. V gave up 0 bases and J gave up 5 bases, with 7 bases separating them. The CDR3 runs 14 residues. Here the CDR3 reads CASSLAWGTGELFF. CDR3 in DNA: TGTGCCAGCAGTTTAGCGTGGGGAACCGGGGAGCTGTTTTTT.

This clone was counted many times. The chain uses TRBV12-3 or TRBV12-4 and TRBJ2-5; a possible D gene is TRBD1 (6 bases). The V end lost 3 bases, the J end lost 3 bases, and 11 bases lay between the germline ends. The CDR3 covers 14 residues. CDR3 in DNA: TGTGCCAGCAGTTTCCCAAACAGGGAAGAGACCCAGTACTTC. It yields the protein CASSFPNREETQYF.

The J gene is TRBJ1-4, the V gene TRBV7-3; no clear D gene. The length of the CDR3 is 12 residues. In germline, CDR1 is SGHTA, CDR2 FQGTGA. V was shortened by 5 bases and J by 5 bases, with 6 bases between the two germline ends. DNA for the CDR3: TGTGCCAGCAGCAGAATGAATGAAAAACTGTTTTTT. Amino acids: CASSRMNEKLFF.

This chain connects TRBV20-1 to TRBJ2-7, with a tentative D call TRBD2 (6 bases). Germline CDR1 reads DFQATT; CDR2 reads SNEGSKA (reference sequence). The CDR3 length is 17 residues. Trimming cost V 0 bases and J 0 bases, with 18 bases left between them. The CDR3 DNA follows: TGCAGTGCTAGAGATTCTAGCGAGCTCGTCTCCTCCTACGAGCAGTACTTC. Protein sequence: CSARDSSELVSSYEQYF.

In this sample, this clone turned up many times. The chain employs TRBV7-9 and TRBJ2-1; D unresolved. V was shortened by 6 bases and J by 4 bases, with 7 bases between the two germline ends. The CDR3 covers 12 residues. The V gene's germline CDR1 is SEHNR and CDR2 FQNEAQ (reference sequence). In DNA, the CDR3 is TGTGCCAGCAGTTTCAGATACAATGAGCAGTTCTTC. Protein sequence: CASSFRYNEQFF. Together with reference TRBV7-9 and TRBJ2-1, the CDR3 gives the full variable domain: DTGVSQNPRHKITKRGQNVTFRCDPISEHNRLYWYRQTLGQGPEFLTYFQNEAQLEKSRLLSDRFSAERPKGSFSTLEIQRTEQGDSAMYLCASSFRYNEQFFGPGTRLTVL.

This clone was seen ten or more times. Lacking the conserved final phenylalanine or tryptophan, this CDR3 likely reflects a read error. Because the CDR3's place on the DNA is in doubt, the DNA is left out and the CDR3 is given as listed by TCRdb. Other DNA sequences in the sample encode the same CDR3. The chain carries TRBV6-2 or TRBV6-3 and TRBJ2-5; TRBD2 reflects the table's D call only, with no check against the DNA. The V gene's germline CDR1 is MNHEY and CDR2 SVGEGT. Counting both end residues, the CDR3 totals 14 amino acids. CDR3 protein: CASSHQSGSDIRGL.